This T cell receptor beta chain originates from a study of T cell clonality in common variable immunodeficiency. Each donor provided roughly 4.5 to 9 ml of heparinized whole blood. Notes on the study in general: Compared with controls, CVID subjects had fewer shared TCRbeta clones. The cause of increased CVID clonality remains unclear without subpopulation sequencing.

The method was immunoSEQ multiplex PCR; TCRdb's version includes in-frame clones alone and lacks a portion of them. The sample presents some 64,000 clones, none singletons. This clone showed up many times. Its specificity is unknown. Input material: peripheral blood mononuclear cells. The TCR originated in a person aged 18 to 75 in good health.

The CDR3 sequence: CASSRQGQLNEQFF. The sequenced part of the CDR3 DNA is TGCGCCAGCAGCCGCCAGGGACAGCTCAATGAG. The gene calls are TRBV5-1 and TRBJ2-1, with 7 bases identical to TRBD1. The sequenced fragment ends 3 residues before the CDR3 boundary, so the rest is inferred from the germline J gene. From germline, CDR1 is SGHRS and CDR2 YFSETQ. There are 14 residues in the CDR3. After removal of 4 bases from V and 6 bases from J, the junction contained 7 bases not matched to a gene. Drawing the rest from reference TRBV5-1 and TRBJ2-1, the complete variable domain is KAGVTQTPRYLIKTRGQQVTLSCSPISGHRSVSWYQQTPGQGLQFLFEYFSETQRNKGNFPGRFSGRQFSNSRSEMNVSTLELGDSALYLCASSRQGQLNEQFFGPGTRLTVL.